In its sample, the clone carrying this TCR beta chain was seen many times. No antigen is known for it. The entry originates in a study of human T cells and chemical hapten exposure. About the research overall: Per-sample TCR yield variability stemmed mainly from small pooled library volume differences. Points from the study as a whole: TCRs at a frequency above 1 in 1000 stayed unchanged with DPC sensitization.

TCRdb independently ran MiXCR on the RACE reads; one entry per CDR3 protein. The top ten hold over 1.5% of the sample, which has approximately 79,000 distinct CDR3 sequences, 7% to 9% seen once. The time point here: healthy volunteer bleed at 6 weeks. The total RNA was obtained from whole blood that was not fractionated. The sample comprised whole blood. This clonotype was sampled from a male donor in good health. Some clones in this sample may be carry-over from other donors' samples.

In nucleotides, the CDR3 is TGCGCCAGCAGTGAGAGTCAGGCGGCCTACGAGCAGTACTTC. Its protein is CASSESQAAYEQYF. This rearrangement joins TRBV10-2 to TRBJ2-7; D gene ambiguous. The CDR3 contains 14 residues. Trimming took off 2 bases at V and 2 bases at J, with 10 bases between the two ends. CDR1 WSHSY and CDR2 SAAADI come from the germline V gene.